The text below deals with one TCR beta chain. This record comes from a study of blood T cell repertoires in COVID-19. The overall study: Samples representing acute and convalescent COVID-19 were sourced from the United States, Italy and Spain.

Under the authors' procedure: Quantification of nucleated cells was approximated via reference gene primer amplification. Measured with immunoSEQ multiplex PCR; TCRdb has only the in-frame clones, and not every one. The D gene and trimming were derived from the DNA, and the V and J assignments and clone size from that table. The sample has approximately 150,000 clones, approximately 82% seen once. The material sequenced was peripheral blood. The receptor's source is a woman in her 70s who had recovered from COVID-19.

The CDR3 loop reads CASSLLLGRQETQYF. The CDR3 coding sequence is TGTGCCAGCAGCTTGCTGCTGGGGCGGCAAGAGACCCAGTACTTC. This chain uses TRBV5-5 with TRBJ2-5, with D possibly TRBD1 on 5 matching bases. Trimming shortened V by 1 base and J by 2 bases, and 12 bases separated the two germline ends. The CDR3 loop spans 15 amino acids. Germline CDR1 and CDR2: SGHKS and YYEKEE (reference sequence).